The T cell receptor (beta chain) described here comes from a study of blood T cell repertoires in COVID-19 (dated by TCRdb to 2020 to 2021). Broadly, across the study: Collaborator samples came from the United States, Italy and Spain and covered acute and convalescent phases of COVID-19. The material from the prospective study consisted of cDNA or gDNA derived from T cells, B-cell-depleted T cells, or PBMCs. Subjects who had been exposed to COVID-19, were actively infected with it, or had recovered from it provided the deeply sampled blood TCRbeta repertoires that made up the dataset. The repertoires were released in a freely available public database intended as a resource for research on the immune response to SARS-CoV-2. Samples came from the ongoing ImmuneRACE study (first 160 participants) plus 1,254 subjects from 6 global collaborators. Nearly every sample came with metadata listing a de-identified subject ID, COVID-19 status, age in years and sex. HLA class I and class II types, where available, came from metadata supplied by the sample provider rather than from assay-based typing. The investigation overall reported the following: The amount of clinical and demographic metadata varied by source and participant and was provided uncurated.

In regard to this clone: Its antigen has not been determined. Base qualities are not provided; no much larger clone lies one nucleotide away.

The immunoSEQ Assay, a bias-controlled multiplex PCR, was used to amplify TCRbeta CDR3 regions from genomic DNA. The published analysis was carried out like this. The number of nucleated cells in each sample was estimated from the amplification of reference gene primers within the assay. To quantify the absolute abundance of each unique TCRbeta CDR3 rearrangement, sequence reads were collapsed and filtered. For each sample, productive Simpson clonality was calculated as the square root of Simpson's diversity index over productive rearrangements. Imported from immuneACCESS, the table was reduced by TCRdb to in-frame sequences with V and J called. These copies leave out some clones; in studies compared against another copy, an unresolved V gene accounts for under half, and the cause of the remainder is not known. Clone size and the V and J calls come from that table; the DNA yielded D and trimming. The sample table records around 58,000 clones; 88% of these occur just once. Clones ranked in the top ten supply about 9.5% of the sample.

In the prospective study, participants were 18 to 89 years old, resided in approximately 22 geographic areas of the United States, and were enrolled through a virtual design. In the prospective study, participants were assigned to cohorts based on the clinical history participants reported in a screening survey and a study questionnaire. For ImmuneRACE Cohort 3, a participant was defined as recovered based on two consecutive negative NP/OP PCR tests, clearance by a healthcare professional, or resolution of symptoms. Each participant in the prospective study had whole blood, serum and a nasopharyngeal or oropharyngeal swab collected by mobile phlebotomists. Participants in the prospective study had the option to provide additional blood draws and questionnaires over an approximately 2-month period. Before DNA extraction, prospective study blood samples were shipped either frozen or at room temperature.

Source material: PBMCs or T cells enriched from blood (not recorded which). The TCR comes from a middle-aged woman who had recovered from COVID-19.

The nucleotide sequence is TGTGCCAGTAGTATCTTATCAAGAGAGGAGTATGGCTACACCTTC. It translates to CASSILSREEYGYTF. The chain links TRBV19 with TRBJ1-2, with the D segment identity uncertain. V is shortened by 3 bases, J by 5 bases, and the region joining them spans 16 bases. From the germline V gene (reference sequence), CDR1 is LNHDA and CDR2 is SQIVND. The CDR3, cysteine through phenylalanine, is 15 amino acids long. Just the 45-base CDR3 DNA is kept, in frame starting at base 1.